This T cell receptor delta chain was found in a study of gamma delta lymphoproliferative disorders and STAT genes. Study in general: The LymphoTrack Dx TCRG Assay amplified gamma chains from at least 50 ng of genomic DNA.

Trimming removed 4 bases at V and 0 bases at J, with 26 bases between. Germline CDR1 is GEAIGNYY and CDR2 is EKD. The CDR3 length is 19 residues. As to this clone: A far more abundant clone sits one base away, making this likely a read error. In the same sample, other DNA sequences code for this CDR3.

TCRdb re-called the multiplex PCR reads via CATT. Seen here are 1,000 to 1,200 delta-chain clones, roughly 1.4% observed once, and the top ten hold about two thirds. The receptor sequences were amplified from genomic DNA of peripheral blood mononuclear cells. Controls were healthy adult blood donors matched for age and sex. The J gene is TRDJ1, the V gene TRDV2; D not certain. Material: blood. The TCR comes from a human donor in good health. CDR3 sequence (DNA): TGTGCCTGTGATCCTCTCTACACCTTGGGTTCTAAGTACACCGATAAACTCATCTTT. Protein product: CACDPLYTLGSKYTDKLIF.